The clone carrying this T cell receptor (beta chain) has more than one count but fewer than ten. This entry is derived from a study of blood T cell repertoires in COVID-19. Background on the study: The United States, Italy and Spain supplied acute and convalescent COVID-19 samples. Sources were T cells, B-cell-depleted T cells, or PBMCs; the material itself was cDNA or gDNA.

Per the germline V gene, CDR1 is SGHNT and CDR2 is YYREEE (reference sequence). CDR3 size: 12 residues. Between the trimmed V and J ends, which lost 1 base and 12 bases, there was a span of 10 bases. Here immunoSEQ multiplex PCR was the method, and the copy in TCRdb shows in-frame clones only, minus some. The data contain 110,000 to 150,000 clones, 65% to 85% of them seen just once; the ten biggest clones take up over 8.5%. The sequence came from a man aged 50 or older with active or convalescent COVID-19. The chain recombines TRBV5-4 with TRBJ1-4; the D gene is possibly TRBD1 (6 bases). Sequencing was performed on peripheral blood. In DNA, the CDR3 is TGTGCCAGCAGCTTGCGGGGGGCGGAACTGTTTTTT. This translates into CASSLRGAELFF.